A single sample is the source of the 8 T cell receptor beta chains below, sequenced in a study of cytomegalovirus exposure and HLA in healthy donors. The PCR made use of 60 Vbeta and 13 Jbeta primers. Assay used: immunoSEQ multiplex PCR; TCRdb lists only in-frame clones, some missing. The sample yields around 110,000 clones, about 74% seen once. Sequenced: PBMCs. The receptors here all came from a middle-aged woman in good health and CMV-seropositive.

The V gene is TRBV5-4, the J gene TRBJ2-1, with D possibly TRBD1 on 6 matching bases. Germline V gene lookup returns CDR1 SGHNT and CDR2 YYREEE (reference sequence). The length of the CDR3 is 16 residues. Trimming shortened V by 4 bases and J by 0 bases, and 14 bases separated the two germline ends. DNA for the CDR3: TGTGCCAGCAGCCCAGGGGTGGGGACCTCCTACAATGAGCAGTTCTTC. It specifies CASSPGVGTSYNEQFF.

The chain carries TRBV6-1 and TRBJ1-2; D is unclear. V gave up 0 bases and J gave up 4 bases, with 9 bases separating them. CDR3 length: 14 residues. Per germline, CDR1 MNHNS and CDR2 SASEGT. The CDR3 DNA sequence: TGTGCCAGCAGTGAAGCTTCGGGTTCCTATGGCTACACCTTC. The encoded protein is CASSEASGSYGYTF.

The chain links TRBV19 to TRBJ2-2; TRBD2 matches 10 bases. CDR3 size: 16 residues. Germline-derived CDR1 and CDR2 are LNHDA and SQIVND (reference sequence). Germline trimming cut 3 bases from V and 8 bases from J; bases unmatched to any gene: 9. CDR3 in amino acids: CASSIASGGLRGELFF. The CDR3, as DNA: TGTGCCAGTAGTATCGCTAGCGGGGGCCTCCGAGGGGAGCTGTTTTTT.

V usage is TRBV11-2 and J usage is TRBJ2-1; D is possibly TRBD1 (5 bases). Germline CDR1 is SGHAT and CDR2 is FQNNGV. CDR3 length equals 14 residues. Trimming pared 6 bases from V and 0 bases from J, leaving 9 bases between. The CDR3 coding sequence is TGTGCCAGCAGGGGGCTTGACTCCTACAATGAGCAGTTCTTC. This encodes CASRGLDSYNEQFF.

The CDR3 here is CASSMWGQGRETQYF. The DNA for the CDR3 is TGTGCCAGTAGTATGTGGGGACAGGGGCGAGAGACCCAGTACTTC. The chain couples TRBV19 to TRBJ2-5; 10 nucleotides align to TRBD1. This CDR3 spans 15 amino acids. Losses at the gene ends were 3 bases for V and 4 bases for J; bases not matched to a gene: 5. CDR1 and CDR2 from the germline V gene are LNHDA and SQIVND (reference sequence). The full variable domain, with the rest looked up from reference TRBV19 and TRBJ2-5, is DGGITQSPKYLFRKEGQNVTLSCEQNLNHDAMYWYRQDPGQGLRLIYYSQIVNDFQKGDIAEGYSVSREKKESFPLTVTSAQKNPTAFYLCASSMWGQGRETQYFGPGTRLLVL.

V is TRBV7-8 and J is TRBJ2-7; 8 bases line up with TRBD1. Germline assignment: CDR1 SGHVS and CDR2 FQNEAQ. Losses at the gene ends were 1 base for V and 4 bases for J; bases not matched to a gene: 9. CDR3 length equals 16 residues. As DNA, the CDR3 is TGTGCCAGCAGCTTAGAACCCCCGCGACAGGGGTACGAGCAGTACTTC. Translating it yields CASSLEPPRQGYEQYF.

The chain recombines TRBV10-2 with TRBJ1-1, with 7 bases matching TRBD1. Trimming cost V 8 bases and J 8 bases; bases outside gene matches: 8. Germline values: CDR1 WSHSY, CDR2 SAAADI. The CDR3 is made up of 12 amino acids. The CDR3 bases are TGCGCCAGCGGGGACAGCCTCGCGGAAGCTTTCTTT. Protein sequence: CASGDSLAEAFF.

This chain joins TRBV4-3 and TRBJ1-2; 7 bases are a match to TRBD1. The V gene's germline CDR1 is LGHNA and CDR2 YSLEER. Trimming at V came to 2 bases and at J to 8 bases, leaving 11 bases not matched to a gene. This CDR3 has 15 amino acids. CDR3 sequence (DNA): TGCGCCAGCAGCCAAAAGGACAGGACGGTCGAAGGCTACACCTTC. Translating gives CASSQKDRTVEGYTF.